One sample yielded the 11 T cell receptor beta chains listed below, sequenced in a study of blood T cell repertoires in COVID-19 (dated by TCRdb to the early 2020s). The library relied on the immunoSEQ multiplex PCR assay. This immuneACCESS table, as held by TCRdb, lists in-frame sequences with V and J called but not all clones. Of the missing ones, under half trace to an unresolved V gene in checked studies; the others have no known cause. The sample yields over 300,000 clones; over 70% were counted once. Together, the top ten hold 1.2% of the sample. The sample taken for sequencing was peripheral blood. The receptors stem from a woman aged 45-65 years with acute or convalescent COVID-19.

In DNA, the CDR3 is TGTGCCAGCAGTTACCGAGGGAATCAGCCCCAGCATTTT. Its translation is CASSYRGNQPQHF. This chain joins TRBV6-5 and TRBJ1-5, with D hard to call. The CDR3 loop spans 13 amino acids. CDR1 and CDR2 from the germline V gene are MNHEY and SVGAGI. Trimming took 2 bases from V and 4 from J, leaving 6 bases between them.

This clone was counted a single time. The rearrangement uses TRBV5-1 and TRBJ2-3; TRBD2 agrees at 8 bases. Germline V CDR1 and CDR2: SGHRS, YFSETQ. The length of the CDR3 is 15 residues. V was clipped by 2 bases and J by 4 bases; unmatched bases: 6. CDR3 sequence: CASSFAGGISDTQYF. Written as DNA, the CDR3 is TGCGCCAGCAGCTTCGCGGGAGGTATTTCAGATACGCAGTATTTT.

This chain connects TRBV11-3 to TRBJ2-2, with D possibly being TRBD1 (6 bases). Between the trimmed V and J ends, which lost 0 bases and 2 bases, there was a span of 10 bases. Germline V gives CDR1 SGHNT, CDR2 YENEEA. The CDR3 runs 16 residues. CDR3 residues: CASSLDLGTNTGELFF. CDR3 DNA sequence: TGTGCCAGCAGCTTAGATCTTGGGACAAACACCGGGGAGCTGTTTTTT.

The chain uses TRBV19 and TRBJ2-3, with D perhaps TRBD1 (6 bases). V was pared by 7 bases and J by 6 bases, with 14 bases between. Germline V gives CDR1 LNHDA, CDR2 SQIVND (reference sequence). CDR3 length: 13 amino acids. CDR3 sequence reads: CASTEGVGDTQYF. CDR3 nucleotides: TGTGCCAGTACTGAGGGGGTTGGTGATACGCAGTATTTT.

This sequence joins TRBV5-5 and TRBJ2-3; TRBD1 aligns across 9 bases. Losses at the gene ends were 3 bases for V and 3 bases for J; bases not matched to a gene: 2. The CDR3 runs to 14 residues. Germline V gives CDR1 SGHKS, CDR2 YYEKEE (reference sequence). CDR3 nucleotides: TGTGCCAGCAGCTCGGGACAGGGAACAGATACGCAGTATTTT. The encoded protein is CASSSGQGTDTQYF.

This clone was counted a single time. The rearrangement uses TRBV18 and TRBJ2-4, with 11 nucleotides matching TRBD2. CDR3 length: 15 amino acids. V lost 1 base and J lost 6; bases outside the gene matches: 2. The germline V gene encodes CDR1 KGHSH and CDR2 LQKENI. CDR3 DNA sequence: TGTGCCAGCTCACCACAAGGACTAGCGGGAAACATTCAGTACTTC. This codes for CASSPQGLAGNIQYF.

As DNA, the CDR3 is TGTGCCAGCAGCGTATCGTCCAGGGCACCCTACGAGCAGTACTTC. Protein product: CASSVSSRAPYEQYF. This sequence joins TRBV9 and TRBJ2-7, with a possible D match to TRBD1 (5 bases). Trimming removed 1 base from V and 2 bases from J, with 13 bases in between. This CDR3 region has 15 residues. Germline V gives CDR1 SGDLS, CDR2 YYNGEE.

The sample holds one count of this clone. V and J are TRBV5-4 and TRBJ1-3; 7 bases align to TRBD1. In germline, CDR1 is SGHNT, CDR2 YYREEE (reference sequence). With 4 bases clipped from V and 0 bases from J, the junction kept 4 bases outside the gene matches. The CDR3 covers 15 residues. The CDR3 here is CASSLGQNSGNTIYF. The CDR3 DNA is TGTGCCAGCAGCCTGGGACAGAACTCTGGAAACACCATATATTTT.

This chain links TRBV15 with TRBJ1-4, with D hard to call. CDR1 is LNHNV and CDR2 is YYDKDF in the germline V gene (reference sequence). The ends were cut back, 1 base at V and 0 bases at J, with 3 bases in the middle. This CDR3 has 14 amino acids. CDR3 loop: CATSRASTNEKLFF. DNA for the CDR3: TGTGCCACCAGCAGAGCCTCAACTAATGAAAAACTGTTTTTT.

The chain couples TRBV4-1 to TRBJ1-5; no clear D gene. V was cut by 1 base and J by 0 bases, with 13 bases left in between. The germline V gene has CDR1 MGHRA and CDR2 YSYEKL. The CDR3 spans 17 residues. In DNA, the CDR3 is TGCGCCAGCAGCCAAGCCCCCCCGGGGAATAGCAATCAGCCCCAGCATTTT. It yields the protein CASSQAPPGNSNQPQHF.

The chain couples TRBV29-1 to TRBJ2-1; D unclear. The germline V gene has CDR1 SQVTM and CDR2 ANQGSEA. Trimming stripped 7 bases from V and 2 bases from J, with 18 bases between. The CDR3 loop spans 15 amino acids. CDR3 protein: CSATPFHLAYNEQFF. The CDR3 nucleotides are TGCAGCGCCACTCCCTTCCACTTGGCCTACAATGAGCAGTTCTTC.